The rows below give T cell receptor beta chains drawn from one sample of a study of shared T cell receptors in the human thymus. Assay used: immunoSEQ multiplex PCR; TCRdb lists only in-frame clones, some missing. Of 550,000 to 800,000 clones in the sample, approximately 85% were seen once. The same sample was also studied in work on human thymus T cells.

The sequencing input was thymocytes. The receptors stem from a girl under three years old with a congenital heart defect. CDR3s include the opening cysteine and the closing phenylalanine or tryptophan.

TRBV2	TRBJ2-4	CASTNGASAKNIQYF
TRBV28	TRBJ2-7	CASREIGQGGLYEQYF
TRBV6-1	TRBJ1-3	CASSVGDRGPRSSGNTIYF
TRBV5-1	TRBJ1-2	CASSLGRCGTEIFYGYTF
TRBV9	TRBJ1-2	CASSVSLRNYGYTF
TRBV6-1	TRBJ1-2	CASSETGQGYGYTF
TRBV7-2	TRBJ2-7	CASSLGGPQYF
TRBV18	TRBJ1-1	CASSRDSNLNTEAFF
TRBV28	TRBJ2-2	CASSQGLAGGPGTGELFF
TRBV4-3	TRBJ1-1	CASSQEQGGNTEAFF
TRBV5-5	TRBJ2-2	CASRSRRRGNTGELFF
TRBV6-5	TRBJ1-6	CASSYWTANNSPLHF